This entry concerns a single T cell receptor beta chain. Its antigen is not known. The isolated RNA, all of it, was reverse transcribed, so expressed TCRB transcripts were what got sequenced. Produced via immunoSEQ multiplex PCR; TCRdb's table is partial and in-frame only. The table includes around 30,000 clones, roughly 61% detected once. The data are from a study of beta chain features in type 1 diabetes. The study, taken as a whole, reports: When Type 1 diabetes patients were examined, their TCRB CDR3s proved moderately but significantly shorter in all four CD4+ subsets.

The sequenced material came from Tregs from blood. This receptor was taken from a woman in her thirties with type 1 diabetes.

The CDR3 loop reads CASSPEGAGVQEQYF. CDR3 coding DNA: TGTGCCAGCAGCCCCGAAGGAGCGGGAGTCCAAGAGCAGTACTTC. V is TRBV7-3 and J is TRBJ2-7; 8 positions match TRBD2. The germline V gene encodes CDR1 SGHTA and CDR2 FQGTGA. The V gene end was trimmed by 5 bases and the J gene end by 7 bases; junction bases not matched to a gene: 13. This CDR3 is 15 amino acids long.